These 3 T cell receptor beta chains came from one sample sequenced in a study of shared clonotypes between healthy human individuals. CD45RO-negative, CCR7-positively selected cells formed the naive CD8 fraction, excluding terminally differentiated effector memory CD45RA+ cells. Sequencing used immunoSEQ multiplex PCR; TCRdb keeps in-frame clones, though not all of them. The sample has about 2.1 million clones, just over 90% seen once. What was sequenced was naive CD8+ T cells from PBMCs. The receptors here all came from a man younger than 35 in good health. Some clones in this sample may be carry-over from other donors' samples.

J is TRBJ2-7 and V is TRBV6-1, with unresolved D. The length of the CDR3 is 13 residues. Germline V gene sequence: CDR1 MNHNS, CDR2 SASEGT. The V end was cut by 2 bases, the J end by 2 bases, with 7 bases between. CDR3 nucleotides: TGTGCCAGCAGTGAATGGCCTACCTACGAGCAGTACTTC. It is translated as CASSEWPTYEQYF.

The chain carries TRBV27 and TRBJ1-5; 7 bases match TRBD1. The CDR3 is made up of 17 amino acids. V lost 4 bases, J lost 7 bases, and 16 bases stayed unmatched. CDR1 MNHEY and CDR2 SMNVEV come from the germline V gene (reference sequence). CDR3 in DNA: TGTGCCAGCAGTTACACTTGGGACAGTTTTTTTACCCAGCCCCAGCATTTT. Protein: CASSYTWDSFFTQPQHF.

The rearrangement uses TRBV19 and TRBJ1-2; D is uncertain. V dropped 3 bases and J dropped 8 bases, with 16 bases sitting between them. Germline V gene sequence: CDR1 LNHDA, CDR2 SQIVND (reference sequence). The CDR3 is 14 amino acids. CDR3 region: CASSISVSRRGYTF. The CDR3 DNA sequence: TGTGCCAGTAGTATCTCGGTCTCCCGCCGAGGCTACACCTTC.